What follows are 28 T cell receptor beta chains derived from one specimen sequenced in a study of spatial heterogeneity in lung cancer (dated by TCRdb to about 2019). Study-wide findings and limitations: A correlation was observed between the number of expanded intratumoral alpha and beta TCRs and the tumor nonsynonymous mutation count.

The library was generated by 5' RACE. The run used a NextSeq 500. TCRdb passed the public sequencing reads through fastp at Q25 and MiXCR, retaining productive beta sequences. Under each unique CDR3 protein, matching rows form one entry showing the most common genes and DNA. The sample yields fewer than 15,000 distinct CDR3 sequences; about 5.6% were counted once. The ten largest clones take up 11% of the sample. What the time point label conveys for this sample: sample taken at primary tumor resection. No antigen is known for these receptors. The specimen comprised lung tumor tissue, sampled at surgery. The receptors here all came from a female donor with early-stage non-small cell lung cancer.

In its sample, this clonotype was seen many times. The rearrangement joins TRBV30 to TRBJ2-3; 11 bases fit TRBD2. Germline-derived CDR1 and CDR2 are GTSNPN and SVGIG (reference sequence). Unmatched junction bases numbered 10, after V lost 6 bases and J lost 2 bases. The CDR3 has 16 amino acids. The CDR3 region has the DNA TGTGCCTGTTTTCAGACGGGACTAGCGGCCACAGATACGCAGTATTTT. It translates to CACFQTGLAATDTQYF.

By sample fraction, this clonotype is medium-sized. The gene calls are TRBV12-3 or TRBV12-4 and TRBJ2-5; 10 bases fit TRBD2. The junction had 8 bases not matched to a gene; V was cut back by 7 bases and J by 6 bases. CDR3 length: 14 residues. The CDR3 spells CASTQRGGDKTQYF. In DNA form, the CDR3 reads TGTGCCAGCACGCAGCGGGGGGGCGACAAGACCCAGTACTTC.

This clonotype was counted ten times or more. The chain recombines TRBV6-5 with TRBJ1-6; D gene ambiguous. The CDR3 contains 13 residues. The V gene's germline CDR1 is MNHEY and CDR2 SVGAGI. V shed 6 bases and J shed 10 bases, with 13 bases lying between them. CDR3 nucleotide sequence: TGTGCCAGCAGGCTGGGAGAAGGATCACCCCTCCACTTT. It yields the protein CASRLGEGSPLHF.

By frequency in the sample, this clonotype is medium-sized (0.01 to 0.1%). This sequence joins TRBV5-1 and TRBJ2-7; 7 bases match TRBD2. The J segment lost 6 bases and the V segment lost 4 bases, leaving 10 bases of the junction unmatched. Germline V lookup: CDR1 SGHRS, CDR2 YFSETQ. The CDR3 is made up of 14 amino acids. CDR3 in DNA: TGCGCCAGCAGCCCACTAGCGAAGGTCTTCGAGCAGTACTTC. It is translated as CASSPLAKVFEQYF.

By its share, this clonotype is medium-sized. The chain is built from TRBV12-3 or TRBV12-4 and TRBJ2-2; possible D gene TRBD2, 6 bases. V lost 6 bases, J lost 4 bases, and 15 bases lay in between. The length of the CDR3 is 15 residues. The CDR3 protein is CASRGRDSPTGELFF. CDR3 in DNA: TGTGCCAGCAGGGGCCGGGACTCACCCACCGGGGAGCTGTTTTTT.

This chain joins TRBV27 and TRBJ2-5; D uncertain. Germline CDR1 is MNHEY and CDR2 is SMNVEV (reference sequence). Deletions cut 11 bases from V and 7 bases from J, with 17 bases between. The CDR3 length is 12 residues. The DNA of the CDR3 is TGTGCCGCCTCAGTCCCCTCGTCGACCCAGTACTTC. It yields the protein CAASVPSSTQYF.

This clonotype was recorded at least ten times. The CDR3 is CASSLGTVASGGTDTQYF. The CDR3 nucleotides read TGTGCCAGCAGCTTAGGGACGGTTGCTAGCGGGGGCACAGATACGCAGTATTTT. V is TRBV7-8 and J is TRBJ2-3, with 9 nucleotides matching TRBD2. This CDR3 is 18 amino acids long. Looked up from germline, CDR1 is SGHVS and CDR2 is FQNEAQ. J was trimmed by 1 base and V by 1 base; bases with no gene match: 9.

This clonotype appeared many times. This chain links TRBV20-1 with TRBJ1-2; 10 positions agree with TRBD1. This CDR3 contains 15 residues. With V trimmed by 2 bases and J by 4 bases, 7 bases remained unmatched. Germline CDR1 and CDR2: DFQATT and SNEGSKA (reference sequence). CDR3 sequence reads: CSARSPGQGLYGYTF. The CDR3 DNA is TGCAGTGCTAGATCTCCGGGACAGGGGCTCTATGGCTACACCTTC.

This clonotype was seen at least ten times. This rearrangement joins TRBV19 to TRBJ2-3; D uncertain. Trimming removed 5 bases at V and 1 base at J, with 13 bases between. Per the germline V gene, CDR1 is LNHDA and CDR2 is SQIVND (reference sequence). This CDR3 comprises 15 residues. The CDR3: CASSALAIGTDTQYF. CDR3 coding DNA: TGTGCCAGTAGTGCCCTCGCCATAGGCACAGATACGCAGTATTTT. Looking up the rest from reference TRBV19 and TRBJ2-3 gives the full variable domain: DGGITQSPKYLFRKEGQNVTLSCEQNLNHDAMYWYRQDPGQGLRLIYYSQIVNDFQKGDIAEGYSVSREKKESFPLTVTSAQKNPTAFYLCASSALAIGTDTQYFGPGTRLTVL.

This clonotype showed up many times. This sequence joins TRBV5-1 and TRBJ2-3; D not resolved. This CDR3 contains 16 residues. V was shortened by 0 bases and J by 1 base, with 12 bases between the two germline ends. The germline CDR1 and CDR2 sequences are SGHRS and YFSETQ. The CDR3 DNA follows: TGCGCCAGCAGCTTGGCCGTTACCGTCGGCACAGATACGCAGTATTTT. This gives the protein CASSLAVTVGTDTQYF.

This clonotype was seen at least ten times. This chain links TRBV7-2 with TRBJ2-1; TRBD2 agrees at 8 bases. V dropped 4 bases and J dropped 0; count of bases not matched to a gene: 5. This CDR3 region has 16 residues. Germline assignment: CDR1 SGHTA and CDR2 FQGNSA. The CDR3 DNA follows: TGTGCCAGCAGCTCTCAGCGGGGGCTCTCCTACAATGAGCAGTTCTTC. This translates into CASSSQRGLSYNEQFF.

The sample holds many counts of this clonotype. The chain couples TRBV5-5 to TRBJ1-2; perhaps TRBD1 as D (5 bases). The CDR3 length is 16 residues. CDR1 and CDR2 from the germline V gene are SGHKS and YYEKEE (reference sequence). Trimming shortened V by 0 bases and J by 5 bases, and 17 bases separated the two germline ends. CDR3 nucleotides: TGTGCCAGCAGCTTGGAATCTGTACGGGGCCGATATGGCTACACCTTC. As protein: CASSLESVRGRYGYTF.

This clonotype was seen at least ten times. This chain links TRBV5-1 with TRBJ1-2; TRBD1 agrees at 10 bases. Germline lookup yields CDR1 SGHRS and CDR2 YFSETQ. The CDR3 is 15 amino acids. The trim removed 4 bases at V and 4 bases at J, leaving 7 bases unmatched. CDR3 region: CASSAPDRGIYGYTF. CDR3 bases: TGCGCCAGCAGCGCGCCGGACAGGGGGATCTATGGCTACACCTTC. The full variable domain, completed using reference TRBV5-1 and TRBJ1-2, is KAGVTQTPRYLIKTRGQQVTLSCSPISGHRSVSWYQQTPGQGLQFLFEYFSETQRNKGNFPGRFSGRQFSNSRSEMNVSTLELGDSALYLCASSAPDRGIYGYTFGSGTRLTVV.

The sample holds many counts of this clonotype. The genes are TRBV12-3 or TRBV12-4 and TRBJ2-4; no reliable D call. The CDR3 length is 13 residues. V was pared by 5 bases and J by 7 bases, with 12 bases between. For the CDR3, the DNA is TGTGCCAGCAGTCAGACTGGTACTAACATTCAGTACTTC. Amino acid sequence: CASSQTGTNIQYF.

This clonotype was observed many times. The chain links TRBV7-9 to TRBJ1-5; 8 positions agree with TRBD1. This CDR3 comprises 16 residues. In germline, CDR1 is SEHNR, CDR2 FQNEAQ (reference sequence). V dropped 1 base and J dropped 6; count of bases not matched to a gene: 8. The CDR3 DNA follows: TGTGCCAGCAGCTTAGATAGTCAGGGGGCGAGTCAGCCCCAGCATTTT. Translation: CASSLDSQGASQPQHF. The variable domain in full, with the rest retrieved from reference TRBV7-9 and TRBJ1-5, is DTGVSQNPRHKITKRGQNVTFRCDPISEHNRLYWYRQTLGQGPEFLTYFQNEAQLEKSRLLSDRFSAERPKGSFSTLEIQRTEQGDSAMYLCASSLDSQGASQPQHFGDGTRLSIL.

This clonotype was found many times. The chain couples TRBV9 to TRBJ1-3; D not resolved. Trimming left V 2 bases short and J 5 bases short, with 11 bases between. Germline CDR1 reads SGDLS; CDR2 reads YYNGEE. CDR3 size: 14 residues. This chain's CDR3 is CASSVEGQRNTIYF. The DNA for the CDR3 is TGTGCCAGCAGCGTTGAAGGGCAGAGAAACACCATATATTTT.

This clonotype appeared many times. The chain joins TRBV27 to TRBJ2-2; tentatively, D is TRBD1 or TRBD2 (5 bases each). V gave up 0 bases and J gave up 7 bases, with 21 bases separating them. CDR1 and CDR2 from the germline V gene are MNHEY and SMNVEV (reference sequence). The CDR3 sequence is 18 residues long. CDR3 sequence reads: CASSLSAKAYGAGGELFF. The CDR3 nucleotides are TGTGCCAGCAGTTTATCCGCAAAGGCTTATGGGGCGGGCGGGGAGCTGTTTTTT.

This clonotype was counted many times. V is TRBV6-5 and J is TRBJ1-1, with 8 bases identical to TRBD1. The CDR3 is made up of 13 amino acids. Germline V gives CDR1 MNHEY, CDR2 SVGAGI. Unmatched junction bases numbered 9, after V lost 7 bases and J lost 8 bases. The DNA of the CDR3 is TGTGCCAGCATCCGCGGACAGGGCGGAGAAGCTTTCTTT. Protein product: CASIRGQGGEAFF.

This clonotype is deemed medium-sized. The rearrangement joins TRBV4-2 to TRBJ1-6; D may be TRBD1 (5 bases). V dropped 1 base and J dropped 6 bases, with 19 bases sitting between them. This CDR3 contains 18 residues. CDR1 is LGHNA, CDR2 YNFKEQ, per germline. CDR3 coding DNA: TGTGCCAGCAGCCAAGTGTGGGGACCCCTGCGGGGTAATTCACCCCTCCACTTT. Translated: CASSQVWGPLRGNSPLHF.

This clonotype appeared many times. The rearrangement uses TRBV6-2 or TRBV6-3 and TRBJ2-2; D possibly corresponds to TRBD1 (6 bases). Germline V gene sequence: CDR1 MNHEY, CDR2 SVGEGT. Trimming shortened V by 2 bases and J by 13 bases, and 23 bases separated the two germline ends. This CDR3 contains 16 residues. CDR3 in amino acids: CASSYPKGRDNWRLFF. CDR3 nucleotide sequence: TGTGCCAGCAGTTACCCGAAGGGCAGGGACAATTGGAGGCTGTTTTTT.

This clonotype was detected ten times or more. The chain is built from TRBV6-1 and TRBJ1-1; weak D call: TRBD1 (6 bases). The V end was cut by 5 bases, the J end by 4 bases, with 23 bases between. CDR1 and CDR2 (germline): MNHNS, SASEGT. The CDR3 sequence is 17 residues long. In DNA form, the CDR3 reads TGTGCCAGCAGTAACCCGGGACACCTAACGTTGGTCACTGAAGCTTTCTTT. It codes for CASSNPGHLTLVTEAFF.

This clonotype was recorded at least ten times. The CDR3 spells CASSLALNSPLHF. Here the CDR3 DNA reads TGTGCCAGCAGCTTAGCCCTGAATTCACCCCTCCACTTT. The rearrangement joins TRBV7-2 to TRBJ1-6; no clear D gene. V dropped 0 bases and J dropped 7 bases, with 4 bases sitting between them. Germline V CDR1 and CDR2: SGHTA, FQGNSA. CDR3 size: 13 residues.

This clonotype was seen many times. The J gene is TRBJ2-3, the V gene TRBV5-4, with 7 bases matching TRBD1. V gave up 4 bases and J gave up 2 bases; unmatched junction bases: 7. The CDR3 consists of 15 residues. Germline values: CDR1 SGHNT, CDR2 YYREEE (reference sequence). The chain's CDR3 is CASSLIGGPTDTQYF. The CDR3 DNA reads TGTGCCAGCAGCCTTATAGGGGGCCCCACAGATACGCAGTATTTT.

This clonotype is medium-sized in the sample. The CDR3 nucleotides read TGTGCCAGCAGTTCCTTAACGCACAGGGGGCATGAGCAGTTCTTC. Its protein is CASSSLTHRGHEQFF. The chain recombines TRBV11-2 with TRBJ2-1, with 9 bases fitting TRBD1. Trimming took 6 bases from V and 8 from J; bases not matched to a gene: 11. CDR3 length: 15 amino acids. CDR1 is SGHAT and CDR2 is FQNNGV in the germline V gene.

This clonotype came up many times. V is TRBV11-2 and J is TRBJ2-3, with D possibly TRBD2 on 7 matching bases. The CDR3 is made up of 16 amino acids. Germline CDR1 reads SGHAT; CDR2 reads FQNNGV. The V end was cut by 6 bases, the J end by 0 bases, with 16 bases between. The CDR3 loop reads CASRGVRGASTDTQYF. In DNA form, the CDR3 reads TGTGCCAGCAGAGGTGTTCGGGGGGCTAGCACAGATACGCAGTATTTT.

Ten or more counts support this clonotype. The chain uses TRBV20-1 and TRBJ1-6; no firm D call. Germline values: CDR1 DFQATT, CDR2 SNEGSKA (reference sequence). Deletions cut 0 bases from V and 7 bases from J, with 10 bases between. This CDR3 is 14 amino acids long. DNA of the CDR3: TGCAGTGCTAGAGAGAGACGAGGAAATTCACCCCTCCACTTT. Protein sequence: CSARERRGNSPLHF.

This clonotype was counted at least ten times. This chain connects TRBV4-1 to TRBJ1-2, with TRBD1 matching 11 bases. Trimming took 2 bases from V and 1 from J; bases not matched to a gene: 9. CDR1 is MGHRA and CDR2 is YSYEKL in the germline V gene. The CDR3 is made up of 18 amino acids. CDR3 sequence: CASSQSEDRGRGNYGYTF. DNA of the CDR3: TGCGCCAGCAGCCAATCCGAGGACAGGGGGCGAGGTAACTATGGCTACACCTTC.

By proportion, this clonotype is medium-sized (0.01 to 0.1%). This rearrangement joins TRBV20-1 to TRBJ1-4; maybe TRBD1 (6 bases). CDR3 length equals 12 residues. Germline-derived CDR1 and CDR2 are DFQATT and SNEGSKA (reference sequence). The ends were cut back, 6 bases at V and 8 bases at J, with 13 bases in the middle. For the CDR3, the DNA is TGCAGTGCCCCGACAGGTCGGGAAAAACTGTTTTTT. This sequence encodes CSAPTGREKLFF.